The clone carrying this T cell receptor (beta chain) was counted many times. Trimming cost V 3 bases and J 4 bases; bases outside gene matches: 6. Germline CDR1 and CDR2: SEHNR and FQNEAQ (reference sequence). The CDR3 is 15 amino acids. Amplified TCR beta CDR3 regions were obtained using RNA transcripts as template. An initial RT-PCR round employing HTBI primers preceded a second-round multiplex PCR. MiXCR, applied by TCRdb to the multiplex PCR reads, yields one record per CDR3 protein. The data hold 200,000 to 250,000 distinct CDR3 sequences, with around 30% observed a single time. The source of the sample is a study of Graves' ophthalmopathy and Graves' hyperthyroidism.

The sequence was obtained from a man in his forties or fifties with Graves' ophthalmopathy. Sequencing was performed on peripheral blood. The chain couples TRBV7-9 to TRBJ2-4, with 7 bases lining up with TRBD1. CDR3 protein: CASSFAGTDKNIQYF. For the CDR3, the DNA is TGTGCCAGCAGCTTCGCCGGGACAGATAAAAACATTCAGTACTTC.